Listed here are 17 T cell receptor beta chains from one sample, sequenced in a study of T cells in Graves' hyperthyroidism and ophthalmopathy. RNA transcripts served as the template for amplifying TCR beta CDR3 regions. Carried out on the TCR CDR3, a first-round RT-PCR used the HTBI primer set. TCRdb called the multiplex PCR reads again in MiXCR, with one record for every CDR3 protein. The sample consists of about 400,000 distinct CDR3 sequences, approximately 14% of them appearing once. Sample: blood. These receptors all stem from a young woman with Graves' hyperthyroidism.

This clonotype was observed a few times. The chain carries TRBV28 and TRBJ2-6, with D tentatively TRBD1 or TRBD2 (5 bases each). The CDR3 is made up of 17 amino acids. Germline loops: CDR1 MDHEN, CDR2 SYDVKM. V gave up 7 bases and J gave up 4 bases, with 20 bases separating them. The CDR3 region is CASNAAGAIVGANVLTF. CDR3 in DNA: TGTGCCAGCAACGCCGCCGGGGCGATTGTCGGGGCCAACGTCCTGACTTTC.

This clonotype was observed a few times. This may be a read error, as it is one base from a much larger clone. The CDR3, as DNA: TGTGCCAGCAGTACCGACAGGGGCACAGATACGCAGTATTTT. Translating it yields CASSTDRGTDTQYF. The chain is built from TRBV28 and TRBJ2-3, with 7 bases aligning to TRBD1. Germline V gene data show CDR1 as MDHEN and CDR2 as SYDVKM. V was pared by 5 bases and J by 1 base, with 3 bases of the junction left unmatched. The CDR3 consists of 14 residues.

This clonotype turned up a few times. This chain links TRBV4-2 with TRBJ2-1; D is uncertain. Per germline, CDR1 LGHNA and CDR2 YNFKEQ. The CDR3 contains 16 residues. Trimming cost V 4 bases and J 4 bases, with 17 bases left between them. The CDR3 DNA sequence: TGTGCCAGCAGCCTCGAACTTTCCACTTTTTACAATGAGCAGTTCTTC. It specifies CASSLELSTFYNEQFF.

This clonotype was found many times. The V and J genes are TRBV20-1 and TRBJ2-7; D not certain. V was pared by 0 bases and J by 0 bases, with 12 bases between. This CDR3 has 15 residues. The germline gives CDR1 DFQATT, CDR2 SNEGSKA (reference sequence). The CDR3 coding sequence is TGCAGTGCTAGAGAGATTAGGAAGAGCTCCTACGAGCAGTACTTC. The encoded protein is CSAREIRKSSYEQYF.

The V call is TRBV27, the J call TRBJ1-5; no firm D call. Germline CDR1 is MNHEY and CDR2 is SMNVEV (reference sequence). This CDR3 spans 14 amino acids. Trimming cost V 4 bases and J 4 bases, with 11 bases left between them. This CDR3 is CASSSEGVNQPQHF. The CDR3 DNA sequence: TGTGCCAGCAGTTCGGAGGGTGTGAATCAGCCCCAGCATTTT.

In its sample, this clonotype was seen a few times. The J gene is TRBJ2-1, the V gene TRBV27; the D gene is possibly TRBD2 (6 bases). V was cut by 4 bases and J by 0 bases, with 19 bases left in between. This CDR3 comprises 18 residues. Germline CDR1 and CDR2: MNHEY and SMNVEV (reference sequence). CDR3 in amino acids: CASSSGLGAGSSYNEQFF. CDR3 in DNA: TGTGCCAGCAGTTCGGGCCTTGGCGCGGGAAGCTCCTACAATGAGCAGTTCTTC.

The CDR3 nucleotides read TGTGCCAGCAATTACAGGACCGGCACAGATACGCAGTATTTT. This codes for CASNYRTGTDTQYF. The chain links TRBV2 to TRBJ2-3, with D possibly TRBD1 on 5 matching bases. Trimming removed 7 bases from V and 1 base from J, with 12 bases in between. CDR1 and CDR2 (germline): SNHLY, FYNNEI. CDR3 length: 14 residues.

The V and J genes are TRBV6-1 and TRBJ1-5; TRBD1 is a possible D gene (5 bases). The V and J ends lost 2 bases and 6 bases respectively, with 11 bases between them. The CDR3 extends over 14 amino acids. Germline lookup yields CDR1 MNHNS and CDR2 SASEGT. CDR3 sequence (DNA): TGTGCCAGCAGTGAATGGGCCAGGGCTCAGCCCCAGCATTTT. It specifies CASSEWARAQPQHF.

This clonotype has a handful of counts. This sequence joins TRBV20-1 and TRBJ2-5; D not certain. The CDR3 is 13 residues long. Trimming left V 3 bases short and J 2 bases short, with 10 bases between. Per germline, CDR1 DFQATT and CDR2 SNEGSKA (reference sequence). CDR3 loop: CSASGLGQETQYF. Here the CDR3 DNA reads TGCAGTGCTAGTGGGCTAGGGCAAGAGACCCAGTACTTC.

This clonotype was observed many times. The V and J genes are TRBV6-6 and TRBJ1-5; no clear D. The germline CDR1 and CDR2 sequences are MNHNY and SVGAGI (reference sequence). The CDR3 totals 15 residues. V lost 0 bases and J 2 bases, leaving 8 bases between the germline ends. The CDR3, as DNA: TGTGCCAGCAGTTACTCGCGTGGTGGCAATCAGCCCCAGCATTTT. This translates into CASSYSRGGNQPQHF.

The gene calls are TRBV13 and TRBJ1-5; D unclear. Between the trimmed V and J ends, which lost 5 bases and 4 bases, there was a span of 18 bases. This CDR3 has 16 amino acids. The V gene's germline CDR1 is PRHDT and CDR2 FYEKMQ (reference sequence). CDR3 sequence (DNA): TGTGCCAGCAGCCCCGGGTCCCCCGAGATGAATCAGCCCCAGCATTTT. It encodes CASSPGSPEMNQPQHF. Combining the CDR3 with reference TRBV13 and TRBJ1-5 gives the whole variable domain AAGVIQSPRHLIKEKRETATLKCYPIPRHDTVYWYQQGPGQDPQFLISFYEKMQSDKGSIPDRFSAQQFSDYHSELNMSSLELGDSALYFCASSPGSPEMNQPQHFGDGTRLSIL.

This clonotype showed up many times. This chain uses TRBV6-1 with TRBJ2-1; 7 bases align to TRBD1. After removal of 7 bases from V and 4 bases from J, the junction contained 4 bases not matched to a gene. This CDR3 region has 13 residues. CDR1 is MNHNS, CDR2 SASEGT, per germline. CDR3 sequence: CASKGTVYNEQFF. As DNA, the CDR3 is TGTGCCAGCAAGGGGACAGTATACAATGAGCAGTTCTTC.

In its sample, this clonotype was seen a few times. The chain links TRBV4-3 to TRBJ2-1; D remains unclear. Trimming removed 1 base at V and 5 bases at J, with 15 bases between. Germline assignment: CDR1 LGHNA and CDR2 YSLEER. This CDR3 comprises 16 residues. CDR3 in amino acids: CASSQVLSGVDNEQFF. Here the CDR3 DNA reads TGCGCCAGCAGCCAAGTTTTATCAGGCGTCGACAATGAGCAGTTCTTC.

This clonotype was counted ten times or more. The rearrangement links TRBV5-1 to TRBJ2-7, with 7 nucleotides matching TRBD1. This CDR3 is built from 12 residues. Trimming removed 6 bases from V and 4 bases from J; junction bases left unmatched: 4. From germline, CDR1 is SGHRS and CDR2 YFSETQ. CDR3 in amino acids: CASTSTGYEQYF. The CDR3 nucleotides read TGCGCCAGCACCTCGACAGGGTACGAGCAGTACTTC.

This clonotype came up many times. This rearrangement joins TRBV20-1 to TRBJ2-3; 7 positions agree with TRBD2. This CDR3 comprises 15 residues. Germline V CDR1 and CDR2: DFQATT, SNEGSKA (reference sequence). Trimming took 5 bases from V and 2 from J; bases not matched to a gene: 10. In DNA form, the CDR3 reads TGCAGTGCTCCTGGGGCTAGCGGACCCACAGATACGCAGTATTTT. The encoded protein is CSAPGASGPTDTQYF.

Remarks on this clonotype: A much more abundant neighbour one base away suggests this may be a read error. V is TRBV7-9 and J is TRBJ2-2; no clear D. The CDR3 is 12 residues long. Per the germline V gene, CDR1 is SEHNR and CDR2 is FQNEAQ (reference sequence). V was shortened by 4 bases and J by 12 bases, with 12 bases between the two germline ends. Here the CDR3 reads CASSYYLGKLFF. In nucleotides, the CDR3 is TGTGCCAGCAGCTACTACCTTGGGAAGCTGTTTTTT.

This clonotype was detected only a few times. The chain links TRBV5-1 to TRBJ2-2; D ambiguous. CDR1 is SGHRS, CDR2 YFSETQ, per germline. There are 14 residues in the CDR3. Trimming took off 7 bases at V and 5 bases at J, with 15 bases between the two ends. CDR3 DNA: TGCGCCAGCCAGGCGTCAGACCGTACCGGGGAGCTGTTTTTT. Protein: CASQASDRTGELFF.